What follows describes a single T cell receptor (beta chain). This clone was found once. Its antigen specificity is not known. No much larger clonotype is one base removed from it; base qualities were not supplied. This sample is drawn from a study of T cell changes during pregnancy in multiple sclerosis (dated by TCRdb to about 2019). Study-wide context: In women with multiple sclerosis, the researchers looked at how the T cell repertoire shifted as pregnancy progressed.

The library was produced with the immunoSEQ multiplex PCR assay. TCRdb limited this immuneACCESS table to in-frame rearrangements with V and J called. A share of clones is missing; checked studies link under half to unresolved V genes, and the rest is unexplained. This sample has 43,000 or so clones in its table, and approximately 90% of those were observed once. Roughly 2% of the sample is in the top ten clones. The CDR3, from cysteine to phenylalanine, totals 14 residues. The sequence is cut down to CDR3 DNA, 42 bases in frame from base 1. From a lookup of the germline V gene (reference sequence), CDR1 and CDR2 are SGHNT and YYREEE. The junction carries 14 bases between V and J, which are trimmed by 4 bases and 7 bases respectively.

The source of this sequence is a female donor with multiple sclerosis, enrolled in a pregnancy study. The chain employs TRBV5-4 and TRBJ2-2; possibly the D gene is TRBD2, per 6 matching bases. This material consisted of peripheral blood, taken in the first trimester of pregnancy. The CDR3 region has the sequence CASSPGGVGGELFF. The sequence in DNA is TGTGCCAGCAGCCCGGGCGGGGTGGGCGGGGAGCTGTTTTTT. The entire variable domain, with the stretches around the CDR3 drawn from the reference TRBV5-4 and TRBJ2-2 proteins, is ETGVTQSPTHLIKTRGQQVTLRCSSQSGHNTVSWYQQALGQGPQFIFQYYREEENGRGNFPPRFSGLQFPNYSSELNVNALELDDSALYLCASSPGGVGGELFFGEGSRLTVL.